Described below is a single TCR beta chain sequence and its context. Between the trimmed V and J ends, which lost 1 base and 0 bases, there was a span of 7 bases. Germline V gene lookup returns CDR1 LGHNA and CDR2 YSLEER. CDR3 size: 14 residues. This record comes from a study of blood T cell repertoires in COVID-19. Study at large: Acute-phase and convalescent COVID-19 samples originated in the United States, Italy and Spain. Sample material is recorded as cDNA or gDNA derived from T cells, B-cell-depleted T cells, or PBMCs.

Study processing details: Reference gene primer amplification in the assay estimated nucleated cell counts. Measured with immunoSEQ multiplex PCR; TCRdb has only the in-frame clones, and not every one. V, J and clone size reflect that table, while D and trimming were determined from the DNA. In the table there are fewer than 65,000 clones, about 91% of which are singletons. The chain employs TRBV4-3 and TRBJ2-7; no firm D call. This sequence was found in an older woman with active or convalescent COVID-19. The specimen sequenced was peripheral blood. The CDR3 DNA is TGCGCCAGCAGCCAAGGCAGAAGCTCCTACGAGCAGTACTTC. It yields the protein CASSQGRSSYEQYF.